This T cell receptor (beta chain) came from a study of T cells in localized non-small cell lung cancer. Study conclusions and caveats: Of the tissues analyzed, uninvolved adjacent lung showed maximal T cell clonality, greater than tumor. The study linked higher blood T cell density to longer overall survival.

CDR3 length equals 13 residues. TCRdb's copy holds only in-frame clones and misses some; the assay was immunoSEQ multiplex PCR. Of under 2,500 clones in the sample, about a quarter are singletons; the top ten hold nearly 9%. This clone was seen a few times. Its specificity is unknown. The sequences come from lung tumor tissue, collected before any cancer treatment. The chain joins TRBV1 to TRBJ2-1; the D call of TRBD2 is as the table states it, not checked on the DNA. TRBV1 is annotated as a pseudogene. The TCR was taken from a woman between 35 and 75 years old with stage I squamous cell lung carcinoma. In DNA form, the CDR3 reads TGCGCCAGCAGCCAAGATGGGACTACTATGCCGTTCTTC. Translating it yields CASSQDGTTMPFF.